The 11 T cell receptor beta chains below come from one sample, sequenced in a study of siplizumab effects on memory and regulatory T cells (dated by TCRdb to between 2017 and 2020). The protocol used for the library was the immunoSEQ multiplex PCR assay. In its TCRdb copy, this immuneACCESS table keeps in-frame sequences only and misses some clones. Where compared with another copy, unresolved V genes explain less than half of these, and the others have no known cause. The sample table holds roughly 50,000 clones, of which over 85% were seen once. Roughly a sixth of the sample belongs to the ten largest clones. Sequencing was performed on CD8+ T cells sorted from blood. Every receptor here comes from a human donor in good health.

The CDR3 sequence is CASRGAGGYYEQYF. The CDR3 nucleotides read TGTGCCAGCAGGGGGGCAGGGGGTTACTACGAGCAGTACTTC. V gene TRBV7-9 combines with J gene TRBJ2-7; 7 bases align to TRBD1. The V gene end was trimmed by 6 bases and the J gene end by 3 bases; junction bases not matched to a gene: 8. The CDR3 runs 14 residues. Germline V lookup: CDR1 SEHNR, CDR2 FQNEAQ (reference sequence).

The chain links TRBV6-5 to TRBJ2-5; the D is unclear. The CDR3 covers 14 residues. The V gene lost 0 bases and the J gene lost 5 bases, with 10 bases spanning the gap. CDR1 is MNHEY, CDR2 SVGAGI, per germline. The DNA for the CDR3 is TGTGCCAGCAGTTACTCGGCAGACTCTGAGACCCAGTACTTC. Amino acids: CASSYSADSETQYF.

This chain links TRBV27 with TRBJ2-4; unclear D gene. The germline CDR1 and CDR2 sequences are MNHEY and SMNVEV (reference sequence). V lost 0 bases to trimming and J lost 2 bases, with 5 bases between them. CDR3 length: 14 amino acids. This chain's CDR3 is CASSLSYSKNIQYF. CDR3 in DNA: TGTGCCAGCAGTTTATCCTATTCCAAAAACATTCAGTACTTC.

The chain recombines TRBV27 with TRBJ2-7, with 7 bases identical to TRBD2. J was trimmed by 0 bases and V by 0 bases; bases with no gene match: 5. This CDR3 contains 16 residues. Germline V gives CDR1 MNHEY, CDR2 SMNVEV (reference sequence). This CDR3 reads CASSLSRTSPSYEQYF. CDR3 nucleotide sequence: TGTGCCAGCAGTTTATCCAGGACTAGTCCCTCCTACGAGCAGTACTTC.

This chain uses TRBV11-3 with TRBJ2-1; 8 bases are a match to TRBD2. V gave up 3 bases and J gave up 12 bases; unmatched junction bases: 13. Germline CDR1 SGHNT, CDR2 YENEEA. The CDR3 has 15 amino acids. Here the CDR3 reads CASSLTSALNTGQFF. Written as DNA, the CDR3 is TGTGCCAGCAGCTTGACTAGCGCGCTTAATACAGGGCAGTTCTTC.

The rearrangement uses TRBV7-9 and TRBJ2-7; 7 positions match TRBD1. This CDR3 is built from 16 residues. Trimming at V came to 3 bases and at J to 2 bases, leaving 10 bases not matched to a gene. Germline loops: CDR1 SEHNR, CDR2 FQNEAQ (reference sequence). CDR3 bases: TGTGCCAGCAGCTTTTCGGGACAGATACTGACCTACGAGCAGTACTTC. It yields the protein CASSFSGQILTYEQYF.

The V gene is TRBV11-2, the J gene TRBJ2-5, with 7 bases aligning to TRBD2. Per germline, CDR1 SGHAT and CDR2 FQNNGV. The V segment lost 2 bases and the J segment 1 base; nucleotides outside the gene matches: 7. The CDR3 length is 16 residues. The CDR3 region has the DNA TGTGCCAGCAGCTTATCGAGCGGGGCGCCCCAAGAGACCCAGTACTTC. Translated: CASSLSSGAPQETQYF.

The J gene is TRBJ2-5, the V gene TRBV6-5; no definite D call. This CDR3 contains 13 residues. The germline V gene encodes CDR1 MNHEY and CDR2 SVGAGI. V was trimmed by 4 bases and J by 2 bases, leaving 8 bases between them. The CDR3 DNA follows: TGTGCCAGCAGTTTGGGTAGTCAAGAGACCCAGTACTTC. Protein sequence: CASSLGSQETQYF.

V usage is TRBV29-1 and J usage is TRBJ2-4, with D unclear. V gave up 4 bases and J gave up 0 bases, with 7 bases separating them. This CDR3 comprises 13 residues. Per the germline V gene, CDR1 is SQVTM and CDR2 is ANQGSEA. CDR3 sequence (DNA): TGCAGCGTTGTCGCCGTAGCCAAAAACATTCAGTACTTC. Translation gives CSVVAVAKNIQYF.

The chain is built from TRBV6-6 and TRBJ1-5; D is undetermined. The CDR3 is 16 residues long. In germline, CDR1 is MNHNY, CDR2 SVGAGI (reference sequence). Between the trimmed V and J ends, which lost 5 bases and 5 bases, there was a span of 19 bases. The CDR3 DNA follows: TGTGCCAGCAGTCCCGGATACAGCTCCCCTCATCAGCCCCAGCATTTT. Amino acid sequence: CASSPGYSSPHQPQHF.

The chain employs TRBV4-2 and TRBJ2-3; TRBD1 might be the D (5 bases). With 1 base removed from V and 0 bases from J, the gap between germline ends came to 11 bases. Germline V gene data show CDR1 as LGHNA and CDR2 as YNFKEQ. The CDR3 is 16 residues long. The CDR3 reads CASSQAIQASTDTQYF. The CDR3 region has the DNA TGTGCCAGCAGCCAAGCCATACAGGCCAGCACAGATACGCAGTATTTT.